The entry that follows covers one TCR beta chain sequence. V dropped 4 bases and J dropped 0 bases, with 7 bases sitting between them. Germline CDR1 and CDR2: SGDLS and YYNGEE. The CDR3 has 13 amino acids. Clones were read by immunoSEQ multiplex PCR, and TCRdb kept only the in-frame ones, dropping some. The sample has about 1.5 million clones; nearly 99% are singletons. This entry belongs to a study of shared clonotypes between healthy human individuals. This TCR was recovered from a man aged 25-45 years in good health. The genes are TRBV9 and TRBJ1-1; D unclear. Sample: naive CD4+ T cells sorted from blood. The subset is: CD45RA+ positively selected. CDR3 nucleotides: TGTGCCAGCAGCACCGAGATGAACACTGAAGCTTTCTTT. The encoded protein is CASSTEMNTEAFF.